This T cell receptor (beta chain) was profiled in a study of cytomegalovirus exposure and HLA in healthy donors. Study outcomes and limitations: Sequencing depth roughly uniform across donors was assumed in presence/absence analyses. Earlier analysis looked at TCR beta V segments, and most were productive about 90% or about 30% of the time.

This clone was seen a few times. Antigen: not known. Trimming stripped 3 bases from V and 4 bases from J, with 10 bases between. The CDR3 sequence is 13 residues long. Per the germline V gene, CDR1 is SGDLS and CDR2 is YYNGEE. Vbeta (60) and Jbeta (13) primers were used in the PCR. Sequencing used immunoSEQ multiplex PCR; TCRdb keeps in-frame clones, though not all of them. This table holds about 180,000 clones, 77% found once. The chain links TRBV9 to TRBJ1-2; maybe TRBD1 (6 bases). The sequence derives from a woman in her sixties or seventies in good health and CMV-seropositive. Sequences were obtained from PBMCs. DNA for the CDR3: TGTGCCAGCAGCGGGCAGGGGATCTATGGCTACACCTTC. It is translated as CASSGQGIYGYTF.